Presented here are 8 T cell receptor beta chains from one specimen sequenced in a study of CD8+CD57+ T cells in acquired aplastic anemia. An expansion of CD8+CD57+ cells by flow cytometry had been shown in patients chosen for sequencing. For CDR3 and TCR beta VDJ profiling, genomic DNA was the template used. A single record per CDR3 protein comes from TCRdb applying MiXCR to the reads. Among 50,000 to 65,000 distinct CDR3 sequences listed, approximately 54% were seen once. The sequencing sample was made of sorted CD4+, CD8+, or CD8+CD57+ T cells (not recorded which) from PBMCs. The source of these receptors is a human donor with aplastic anemia.

This clonotype was counted at least ten times. The chain uses TRBV7-9 and TRBJ1-2; D is possibly TRBD1 (5 bases). V gave up 7 bases and J gave up 4 bases, with 28 bases separating them. The CDR3 consists of 18 residues. Germline V lookup: CDR1 SEHNR, CDR2 FQNEAQ (reference sequence). DNA of the CDR3: TGTGCCAGCACCCACCCCGACAGTCTTGGTTCCAACTCCTATGGCTACACCTTC. Encoded protein: CASTHPDSLGSNSYGYTF.

This clonotype was observed many times. The J gene is TRBJ1-4, the V gene TRBV4-1; D possibly corresponds to TRBD1 (6 bases). The CDR3 is 15 amino acids. V was pared by 2 bases and J by 6 bases, with 13 bases between. The V gene's germline CDR1 is MGHRA and CDR2 YSYEKL. The CDR3 sequence is CASSQHRVAYEKLFF. DNA for the CDR3: TGCGCCAGCAGCCAACACAGGGTGGCCTATGAAAAACTGTTTTTT.

The gene calls are TRBV2 and TRBJ2-5, with 10 bases identical to TRBD1. V dropped 6 bases and J dropped 1; count of bases not matched to a gene: 5. Germline CDR1 and CDR2: SNHLY and FYNNEI. The CDR3 covers 15 residues. DNA for the CDR3: TGTGCCAGCAGCAGACAGGGGGCCCCCCAAGAGACCCAGTACTTC. This encodes CASSRQGAPQETQYF.

V is TRBV7-2 and J is TRBJ1-6; D might be TRBD1 (5 bases). This CDR3 region has 14 residues. Between the trimmed V and J ends, which lost 5 bases and 7 bases, there was a span of 12 bases. Germline loops: CDR1 SGHTA, CDR2 FQGNSA. CDR3 in amino acids: CASSPRGSNSPLHF. CDR3 nucleotide sequence: TGTGCCAGCAGCCCTAGGGGCTCAAATTCACCCCTCCACTTT.

The V and J genes are TRBV10-3 and TRBJ2-1; a weak D match, TRBD2 (6 bases). Trimming cost V 7 bases and J 9 bases, with 16 bases left between them. The V gene's germline CDR1 is ENHRY and CDR2 SYGVKD. This CDR3 has 13 residues. The CDR3 DNA sequence: TGTGCCATCATGGACTACGCTTCCGGTGAGCAGTTCTTC. It is translated as CAIMDYASGEQFF.

This rearrangement joins TRBV20-1 to TRBJ1-4, with D hard to call. This CDR3 spans 12 amino acids. Between the trimmed V and J ends, which lost 6 bases and 4 bases, there was a span of 9 bases. Germline CDR1 and CDR2: DFQATT and SNEGSKA (reference sequence). CDR3 sequence: CSARQINEKLFF. The CDR3 bases are TGCAGTGCCAGGCAGATTAATGAAAAACTGTTTTTT.

About this clonotype itself: A read error is possible here, since a much larger clone lies one base away. The chain employs TRBV4-2 and TRBJ1-4; 7 nucleotides agree with TRBD1. The germline gives CDR1 LGHNA, CDR2 YNFKEQ. The CDR3 has 16 amino acids. CDR3 DNA: TGTGCCAGAAGCCAAGCCCGGGACAGCGGTAATGAAAAACTGTTTTTT. Protein sequence: CARSQARDSGNEKLFF.

The chain carries TRBV20-1 and TRBJ2-7; D remains ambiguous. Germline V CDR1 and CDR2: DFQATT, SNEGSKA (reference sequence). Trimming stripped 6 bases from V and 9 bases from J, with 21 bases between. The CDR3 totals 13 residues. The CDR3 DNA follows: TGCAGTGCACTCTTACCCCCCTACAGTGGGCAGTACTTC. The encoded protein is CSALLPPYSGQYF.